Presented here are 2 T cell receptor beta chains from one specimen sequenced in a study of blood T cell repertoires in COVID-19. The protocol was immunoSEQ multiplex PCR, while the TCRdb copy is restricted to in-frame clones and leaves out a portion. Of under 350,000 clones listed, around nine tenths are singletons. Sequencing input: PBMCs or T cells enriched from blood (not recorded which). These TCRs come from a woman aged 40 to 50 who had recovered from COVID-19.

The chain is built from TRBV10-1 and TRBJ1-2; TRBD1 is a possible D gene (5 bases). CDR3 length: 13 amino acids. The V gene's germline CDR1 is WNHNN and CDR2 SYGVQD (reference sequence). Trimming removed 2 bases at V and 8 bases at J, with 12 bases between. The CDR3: CASSENPGYGYTF. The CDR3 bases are TGCGCCAGCAGTGAGAATCCAGGGTACGGCTACACCTTC.

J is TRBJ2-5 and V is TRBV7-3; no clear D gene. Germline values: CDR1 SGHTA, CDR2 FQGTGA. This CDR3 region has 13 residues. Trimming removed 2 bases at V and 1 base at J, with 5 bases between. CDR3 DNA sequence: TGTGCCAGCAGCTTACACTTCCAAGAGACCCAGTACTTC. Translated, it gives CASSLHFQETQYF.